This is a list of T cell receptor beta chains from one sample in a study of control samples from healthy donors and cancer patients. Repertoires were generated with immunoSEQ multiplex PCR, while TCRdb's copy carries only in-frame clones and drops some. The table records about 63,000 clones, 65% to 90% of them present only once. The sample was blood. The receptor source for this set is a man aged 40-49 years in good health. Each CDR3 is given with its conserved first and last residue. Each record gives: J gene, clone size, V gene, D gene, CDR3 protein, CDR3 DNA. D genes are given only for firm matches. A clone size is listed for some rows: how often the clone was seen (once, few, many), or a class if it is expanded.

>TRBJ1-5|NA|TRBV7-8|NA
CASSLALGRDQPQHF
TGTGCCAGCAGCTTAGCACTGGGGCGCGATCAGCCCCAGCATTTT
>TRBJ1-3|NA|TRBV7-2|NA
CASSPDQRGVGNTIYF
TGTGCCAGCAGCCCCGACCAAAGGGGGGTTGGAAACACCATATATTTT
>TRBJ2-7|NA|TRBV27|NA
CASSLGPDLYEQYF
TGTGCCAGCAGTTTAGGCCCAGACCTCTACGAGCAGTACTTC
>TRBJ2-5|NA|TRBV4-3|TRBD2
CASSQEPASGLQETQYF
TGCGCCAGCAGCCAAGAGCCGGCTAGCGGATTACAAGAGACCCAGTACTTC
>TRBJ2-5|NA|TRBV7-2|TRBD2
CASSFGGGVETQYF
TGTGCCAGCAGCTTCGGTGGGGGGGTAGAGACCCAGTACTTC
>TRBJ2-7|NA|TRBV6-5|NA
CASSYIRDSYEQYF
TGTGCCAGCAGTTACATTCGGGATTCCTACGAGCAGTACTTC
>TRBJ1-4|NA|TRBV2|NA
CASIPSSTNEKLFF
TGTGCCAGCATCCCGTCTTCAACTAATGAAAAACTGTTTTTT
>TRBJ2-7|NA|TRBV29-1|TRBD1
CSVLGQGATYEQYF
TGCAGCGTTCTGGGACAGGGGGCCACCTACGAGCAGTACTTC
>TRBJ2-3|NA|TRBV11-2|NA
CASSSNLFGAQTDTQYF
TGTGCCAGCAGCTCAAACCTGTTCGGGGCTCAGACAGATACGCAGTATTTT
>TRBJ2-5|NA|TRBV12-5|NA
CASGVGNLETQYF
TGTGCTAGTGGAGTAGGAAACCTGGAGACCCAGTACTTC
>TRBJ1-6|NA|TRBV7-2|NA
CASSAGPSVGSPLHF
TGTGCCAGCAGCGCCGGGCCCTCGGTAGGTTCACCCCTCCACTTT
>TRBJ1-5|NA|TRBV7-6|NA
CASSHGGGLGQPQHF
TGTGCCAGCAGCCACGGAGGGGGGTTAGGTCAGCCCCAGCATTTT
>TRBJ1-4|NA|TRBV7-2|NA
CASSLGRNNEKLFF
TGTGCCAGCAGCCTTGGACGGAATAATGAAAAACTGTTTTTT
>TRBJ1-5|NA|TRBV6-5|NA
CASSYASGNQPQHF
TGTGCCAGCAGTTACGCGTCCGGCAATCAGCCCCAGCATTTT
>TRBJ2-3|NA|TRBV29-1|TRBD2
CSAQGLAGLNTDTQYF
TGCAGCGCCCAGGGACTAGCGGGACTAAACACAGATACGCAGTATTTT
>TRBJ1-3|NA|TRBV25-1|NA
CASSGPGGNTIYF
TGTGCCAGCAGTGGTCCGGGAGGGAACACCATATATTTT
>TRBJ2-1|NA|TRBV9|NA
CASSVGVGEQFF
TGTGCCAGCAGCGTAGGAGTAGGTGAGCAGTTCTTC
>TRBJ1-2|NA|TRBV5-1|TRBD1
CASSDYWTGGNYGYTF
TGCGCCAGCAGCGACTACTGGACAGGGGGCAACTATGGCTACACCTTC
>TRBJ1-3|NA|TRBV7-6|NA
CASSFDLWGTLGNTIYF
TGTGCCAGCAGCTTCGATCTTTGGGGGACATTGGGAAACACCATATATTTT
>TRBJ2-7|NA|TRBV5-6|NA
CASSLQRDYYEQYF
TGTGCCAGCAGCTTGCAGAGGGATTACTACGAGCAGTACTTC
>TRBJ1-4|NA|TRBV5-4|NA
CASSSTEAMSEKLFF
TGTGCCAGCAGCTCCACCGAGGCCATGAGCGAAAAACTGTTTTTT
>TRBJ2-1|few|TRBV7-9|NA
CASTPSIGGNEQFF
TGTGCCAGCACCCCGAGCATCGGTGGGAATGAGCAGTTCTTC
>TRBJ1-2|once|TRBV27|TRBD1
CASSFADRGSGGYTF
TGTGCCAGCAGTTTTGCCGACAGGGGATCTGGTGGCTACACCTTC
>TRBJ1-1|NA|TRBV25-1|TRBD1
CASSEFKGDRANTEAFF
TGTGCCAGCAGTGAATTTAAGGGGGACAGGGCCAACACTGAAGCTTTCTTT
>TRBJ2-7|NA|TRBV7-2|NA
CASSLEAGSAQYF
TGTGCCAGCAGCTTAGAGGCAGGCAGTGCGCAGTACTTC
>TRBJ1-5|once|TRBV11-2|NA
CASSLDRDQPQHF
TGTGCCAGCAGCTTAGATCGTGATCAGCCCCAGCATTTT
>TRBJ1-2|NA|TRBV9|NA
CASSNLGEAGYGYTF
TGTGCCAGCAGCAATTTGGGGGAAGCAGGCTATGGCTACACCTTC
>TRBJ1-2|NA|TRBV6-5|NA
CASRPPGGDGYTF
TGTGCCAGCAGACCACCCGGGGGGGACGGCTACACCTTC
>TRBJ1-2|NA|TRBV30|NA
CAWSVLQHYTF
TGTGCCTGGAGTGTACTACAGCACTACACCTTC
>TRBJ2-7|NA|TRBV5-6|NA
CASSLVLASRLDEQYF
TGTGCCAGCAGCTTGGTCTTGGCCTCTCGCCTGGACGAGCAGTACTTC
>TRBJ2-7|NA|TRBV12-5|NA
CASGWGYEQYF
TGTGCTAGTGGTTGGGGGTACGAGCAGTACTTC
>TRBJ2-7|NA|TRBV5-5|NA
CASSLVRHPYEQYF
TGTGCCAGCAGCTTGGTCAGGCACCCCTACGAGCAGTACTTC